Each of the 3 T cell receptor beta chains below was sequenced from the same sample in a study of cytomegalovirus exposure and HLA in healthy donors (dated 2017 in TCRdb). Library preparation employed the immunoSEQ multiplex PCR assay. For the multiplex PCR, a mixture combining 60 forward primers for TCR Vbeta segments and 13 reverse primers for TCR Jbeta segments was used. TCRdb took over this immuneACCESS table, retaining in-frame rearrangements with V and J assigned. Such tables are incomplete; in checked studies, under half of the missing clones stem from an unresolved V gene, and the remainder is unexplained. The sample table lists about 180,000 clones, roughly 78% of them with a count of one. Jointly, the top ten make up approximately 13% of the sample. Source material: PBMCs. The receptors derive from a woman between 45 and 65 years old in good health and CMV-seropositive.

The chain links TRBV19 to TRBJ1-2; 8 positions match TRBD1. Per the germline V gene, CDR1 is LNHDA and CDR2 is SQIVND (reference sequence). Trimming took 6 bases from V and 0 from J; bases not matched to a gene: 3. The CDR3 totals 14 residues. CDR3 in amino acids: CASRRDRTNYGYTF. In DNA form, the CDR3 reads TGTGCCAGTAGGAGGGACAGGACTAACTATGGCTACACCTTC.

The count of this clone is one. CDR3 sequence: CASSWTGTNEKLFF. In DNA, the CDR3 is TGTGCCAGTAGTTGGACAGGGACTAATGAAAAACTGTTTTTT. This chain joins TRBV19 and TRBJ1-4; 8 bases line up with TRBD1. This CDR3 spans 14 amino acids. After removal of 5 bases from V and 2 bases from J, the junction contained 1 base not matched to a gene. The germline V gene has CDR1 LNHDA and CDR2 SQIVND (reference sequence).

V and J are TRBV19 and TRBJ2-1, with D possibly being TRBD2 (6 bases). Germline CDR1 and CDR2: LNHDA and SQIVND (reference sequence). The CDR3 is 15 amino acids. The ends were cut back, 10 bases at V and 6 bases at J, with 22 bases in the middle. CDR3 residues: CATSPGELWGNEQFF. As DNA, the CDR3 is TGTGCCACTTCCCCGGGGGAACTGTGGGGCAATGAGCAGTTCTTC.